A selection of T cell receptor beta chains follows, all from one sample in a study of beta chain features in type 1 diabetes. The table came from immunoSEQ multiplex PCR; TCRdb's copy has only in-frame clones and leaves some out. The repertoire has 900,000 or so clones, 15% to 20% of them found once; the top ten carry 0.02% to 0.03%. The sequencing sample was made of naive CD4+ T cells from blood. The receptors come from a woman in her late teens or twenties in good health. Both conserved end residues are part of each CDR3. D genes are given only for firm matches. The size field is filled for only some rows; it gives once, few, many or a size class.

CDR3aa: CASSDRGGEAFF; CDR3nt: TGTGCCAGCAGCGACCGGGGGGGTGAAGCTTTCTTT; v_gene: TRBV6-6; d_gene: -; abundance: -; j_gene: TRBJ1-1
CDR3aa: CASSDRDLNNEQFF; CDR3nt: TGTGCCAGTTCGGACCGGGACTTAAACAATGAGCAGTTCTTC; v_gene: TRBV2; d_gene: -; abundance: few; j_gene: TRBJ2-1
CDR3aa: CASSIGTQNTEAFF; CDR3nt: TGTGCCAGTAGTATCGGGACACAGAACACTGAAGCTTTCTTT; v_gene: TRBV19; d_gene: -; abundance: few; j_gene: TRBJ1-1
CDR3aa: CASSPREATNEKLFF; CDR3nt: TGTGCCAGCTCACCTCGGGAAGCAACTAATGAAAAACTGTTTTTT; v_gene: TRBV18; d_gene: -; abundance: -; j_gene: TRBJ1-4
CDR3aa: CASSFGDRSTYEQYF; CDR3nt: TGTGCCAGCAGTTTTGGAGACCGATCCACCTACGAGCAGTACTTC; v_gene: TRBV27; d_gene: -; abundance: few; j_gene: TRBJ2-7
CDR3aa: CASSRQGTGELFF; CDR3nt: TGTGCCAGCAGTAGACAGGGGACCGGGGAGCTGTTTTTT; v_gene: TRBV2; d_gene: TRBD1; abundance: few; j_gene: TRBJ2-2
CDR3aa: CASTGLMGQFF; CDR3nt: TGTGCCAGCACAGGGTTAATGGGGCAGTTCTTC; v_gene: TRBV28; d_gene: -; abundance: few; j_gene: TRBJ2-1
CDR3aa: CASSLAGQNTEAFF; CDR3nt: TGTGCCAGCAGCTTAGCCGGACAGAACACTGAAGCTTTCTTT; v_gene: TRBV7-3; d_gene: -; abundance: few; j_gene: TRBJ1-1
CDR3aa: CASSPQAGGYEQYF; CDR3nt: TGTGCCAGCAGTCCCCAAGCGGGAGGATACGAGCAGTACTTC; v_gene: TRBV28; d_gene: TRBD2; abundance: few; j_gene: TRBJ2-7
CDR3aa: CASSSLTGGVYFGYTF; CDR3nt: TGTGCCAGCAGTTCCCTGACAGGGGGCGTATACTTCGGCTACACCTTC; v_gene: TRBV27; d_gene: TRBD1; abundance: -; j_gene: TRBJ1-2
CDR3aa: CASSLSGIGGELFF; CDR3nt: TGTGCCAGCAGCTTAAGCGGGATTGGCGGGGAGCTGTTTTTT; v_gene: TRBV7-2; d_gene: TRBD2; abundance: few; j_gene: TRBJ2-2
CDR3aa: CASTREFTSGELFF; CDR3nt: TGTGCCAGTACCAGGGAGTTCACGTCCGGGGAGCTGTTTTTT; v_gene: TRBV19; d_gene: -; abundance: -; j_gene: TRBJ2-2
CDR3aa: CASSLKVTEAFF; CDR3nt: TGTGCCAGCAGTTTAAAAGTCACTGAAGCTTTCTTT; v_gene: TRBV28; d_gene: -; abundance: few; j_gene: TRBJ1-1
CDR3aa: CASTPRAGSSYNEQFF; CDR3nt: TGTGCCAGCACCCCTAGGGCGGGAAGCTCCTACAATGAGCAGTTCTTC; v_gene: TRBV7-6; d_gene: -; abundance: few; j_gene: TRBJ2-1
CDR3aa: CASSVDKNTPLLYGYTF; CDR3nt: TGTGCCAGCAGCGTGGACAAGAACACACCTCTCCTCTATGGCTACACCTTC; v_gene: TRBV9; d_gene: -; abundance: -; j_gene: TRBJ1-2
CDR3aa: CASSYGRGTGVETQYF; CDR3nt: TGTGCCAGCAGTTACGGGCGCGGGACAGGGGTGGAGACCCAGTACTTC; v_gene: TRBV6-5; d_gene: TRBD1; abundance: few; j_gene: TRBJ2-5
CDR3aa: CASSGTGRSTGELFF; CDR3nt: TGTGCCAGCAGCGGGACAGGGAGGTCGACCGGGGAGCTGTTTTTT; v_gene: TRBV2; d_gene: TRBD1; abundance: -; j_gene: TRBJ2-2
CDR3aa: CASSQVGLRGETQYF; CDR3nt: TGCGCCAGCAGCCAAGTTGGGTTGAGAGGAGAGACCCAGTACTTC; v_gene: TRBV4-3; d_gene: -; abundance: few; j_gene: TRBJ2-5
CDR3aa: CASSLFGTSGLRGREQYF; CDR3nt: TGTGCCAGCAGTTTATTTGGGACTAGCGGGTTACGGGGCCGGGAGCAGTACTTC; v_gene: TRBV27; d_gene: TRBD2; abundance: few; j_gene: TRBJ2-7
CDR3aa: CASSRDVYEQYF; CDR3nt: TGTGCCAGCTCAAGGGACGTGTACGAGCAGTACTTC; v_gene: TRBV18; d_gene: -; abundance: -; j_gene: TRBJ2-7
CDR3aa: CASSAEGGRTTGELFF; CDR3nt: TGTGCCAGTTCCGCCGAAGGCGGGAGGACCACCGGGGAGCTGTTTTTT; v_gene: TRBV2; d_gene: TRBD2; abundance: few; j_gene: TRBJ2-2
CDR3aa: CASSSKRTAINSGNTIYF; CDR3nt: TGTGCCAGCAGCTCTAAGCGGACAGCGATTAACTCTGGAAACACCATATATTTT; v_gene: TRBV7-9; d_gene: -; abundance: -; j_gene: TRBJ1-3
CDR3aa: CASRYSISEPEAFF; CDR3nt: TGCGCTTCACGCTACTCAATTAGCGAACCAGAAGCTTTCTTT; v_gene: TRBV5-1; d_gene: -; abundance: -; j_gene: TRBJ1-1
CDR3aa: CAISKDTQSTDTQYF; CDR3nt: TGTGCCATCAGTAAAGACACGCAGAGCACAGATACGCAGTATTTT; v_gene: TRBV10-3; d_gene: -; abundance: few; j_gene: TRBJ2-3
CDR3aa: CASSLEGRGEQFF; CDR3nt: TGTGCCAGCAGCCTGGAGGGCAGGGGGGAGCAGTTCTTC; v_gene: TRBV4-2; d_gene: -; abundance: -; j_gene: TRBJ2-1
CDR3aa: CASSLQGSNTEAFF; CDR3nt: TGTGCCAGCAGCTTACAGGGATCGAACACTGAAGCTTTCTTT; v_gene: TRBV11-2; d_gene: -; abundance: once; j_gene: TRBJ1-1
CDR3aa: CASSSQGNEQFF; CDR3nt: TGTGCCAGCAGCTCTCAGGGGAATGAGCAGTTCTTC; v_gene: TRBV7-9; d_gene: -; abundance: few; j_gene: TRBJ2-1
CDR3aa: CASSPGQFRSKNIQYF; CDR3nt: TGTGCCAGCAGTCCGGGACAGTTTAGATCCAAAAACATTCAGTACTTC; v_gene: TRBV28; d_gene: TRBD1; abundance: few; j_gene: TRBJ2-4
CDR3aa: CASSLGAGLEQYF; CDR3nt: TGCGCCAGCAGCTTGGGGGCAGGCTTGGAGCAGTACTTC; v_gene: TRBV5-1; d_gene: -; abundance: few; j_gene: TRBJ2-5
CDR3aa: CASSQGGGIDTEAFF; CDR3nt: TGCGCCAGCAGCCAAGGTGGAGGGATTGACACTGAAGCTTTCTTT; v_gene: TRBV4-3; d_gene: -; abundance: -; j_gene: TRBJ1-1
CDR3aa: CASSTLGGESRQPQHF; CDR3nt: TGTGCCAGTAGTACCCTAGGCGGGGAAAGTCGTCAGCCCCAGCATTTT; v_gene: TRBV19; d_gene: -; abundance: -; j_gene: TRBJ1-5
CDR3aa: CASSKGALNTGELFF; CDR3nt: TGCGCCAGCAGCAAGGGGGCCCTAAACACCGGGGAGCTGTTTTTT; v_gene: TRBV5-1; d_gene: TRBD1; abundance: few; j_gene: TRBJ2-2
CDR3aa: CASSYSRGDTQYF; CDR3nt: TGTGCCAGCAGTTACTCCCGGGGGGATACGCAGTATTTT; v_gene: TRBV6-5; d_gene: -; abundance: few; j_gene: TRBJ2-3
CDR3aa: CAISHQGSHNEQFF; CDR3nt: TGTGCCATCAGCCATCAAGGTTCCCACAATGAGCAGTTCTTC; v_gene: TRBV10-3; d_gene: -; abundance: few; j_gene: TRBJ2-1
CDR3aa: CASSTQGIYGYTF; CDR3nt: TGTGCCAGCAGTACCCAGGGGATCTATGGCTACACCTTC; v_gene: TRBV2; d_gene: -; abundance: few; j_gene: TRBJ1-2
CDR3aa: CASSLGGRDEQFF; CDR3nt: TGTGCCAGCAGCTTGGGGGGAAGGGATGAGCAGTTCTTC; v_gene: TRBV7-2; d_gene: -; abundance: -; j_gene: TRBJ2-1
CDR3aa: CASSLNGRGTDTQYF; CDR3nt: TGTGCCAGCAGCTTAAACGGACGGGGCACAGATACGCAGTATTTT; v_gene: TRBV7-3; d_gene: -; abundance: -; j_gene: TRBJ2-3
CDR3aa: CASSRDRAVYSPLHF; CDR3nt: TGTGCCAGCAGCCGGGACAGGGCGGTGTATTCACCCCTCCACTTT; v_gene: TRBV7-9; d_gene: TRBD1; abundance: few; j_gene: TRBJ1-6
CDR3aa: CASSLGRAESTDTQYF; CDR3nt: TGTGCCAGCAGCCTGGGTAGGGCTGAAAGCACAGATACGCAGTATTTT; v_gene: TRBV5-4; d_gene: -; abundance: few; j_gene: TRBJ2-3
CDR3aa: CAIPSGHPAGELFF; CDR3nt: TGTGCCATTCCTAGCGGCCATCCAGCCGGGGAGCTGTTTTTT; v_gene: TRBV7-9; d_gene: TRBD2; abundance: few; j_gene: TRBJ2-2
CDR3aa: CATSKNRGADSWEQYF; CDR3nt: TGTGCCACCAGCAAAAATAGGGGGGCGGATTCGTGGGAGCAGTACTTC; v_gene: TRBV15; d_gene: -; abundance: -; j_gene: TRBJ2-7
CDR3aa: CASRKTGNRETQYF; CDR3nt: TGTGCCAGCAGAAAGACAGGGAACCGAGAGACCCAGTACTTC; v_gene: TRBV6-5; d_gene: TRBD1; abundance: -; j_gene: TRBJ2-5
CDR3aa: CASSRGRYDRGNTEAFF; CDR3nt: TGCGCCAGCAGTCGGGGCCGATACGACAGGGGGAACACTGAAGCTTTCTTT; v_gene: TRBV5-1; d_gene: TRBD1; abundance: few; j_gene: TRBJ1-1
CDR3aa: CSVERGGGGFNEQFF; CDR3nt: TGCAGCGTTGAAAGGGGTGGAGGGGGTTTCAATGAGCAGTTCTTC; v_gene: TRBV29-1; d_gene: -; abundance: few; j_gene: TRBJ2-1
CDR3aa: CASSLGQIYEQYF; CDR3nt: TGTGCCAGCAGCTTAGGACAGATCTACGAGCAGTACTTC; v_gene: TRBV7-2; d_gene: -; abundance: -; j_gene: TRBJ2-7
CDR3aa: CASSPADRAAYEQYF; CDR3nt: TGTGCCAGCTCACCCGCGGACAGGGCCGCCTACGAGCAGTACTTC; v_gene: TRBV18; d_gene: TRBD1; abundance: few; j_gene: TRBJ2-7
CDR3aa: CASSIAPGNEQYF; CDR3nt: TGTGCCAGCAGTATCGCCCCCGGAAACGAGCAGTACTTC; v_gene: TRBV27; d_gene: -; abundance: few; j_gene: TRBJ2-7
CDR3aa: CASSLVSDTGELFF; CDR3nt: TGTGCCAGCAGCTTAGTGTCGGACACCGGGGAGCTGTTTTTT; v_gene: TRBV7-9; d_gene: -; abundance: few; j_gene: TRBJ2-2
CDR3aa: CAIGTGELPSYEQYF; CDR3nt: TGTGCCATTGGGACAGGGGAATTACCTTCCTACGAGCAGTACTTC; v_gene: TRBV10-3; d_gene: TRBD1; abundance: few; j_gene: TRBJ2-7
CDR3aa: CASISRNRGWQFF; CDR3nt: TGTGCCAGCATCTCCAGAAACAGGGGGTGGCAGTTCTTC; v_gene: TRBV28; d_gene: TRBD1; abundance: -; j_gene: TRBJ2-1
CDR3aa: CASSLPEPYGELFF; CDR3nt: TGTGCCAGCAGCTTGCCAGAGCCATACGGGGAGCTGTTTTTT; v_gene: TRBV5-4; d_gene: -; abundance: -; j_gene: TRBJ2-2
CDR3aa: CASKNYGYTF; CDR3nt: TGTGCCAGCAAGAACTATGGCTACACCTTC; v_gene: TRBV28; d_gene: -; abundance: -; j_gene: TRBJ1-2